This record looks at one T cell receptor beta chain sequence and its context. Method: immunoSEQ multiplex PCR; TCRdb's copy keeps in-frame clones and lacks some. The table includes over 150,000 clones, approximately 94% detected once. The source of the sample is a study of control samples from healthy donors and cancer patients. This receptor was identified in a woman aged 18 to 35 in good health. The sequencing sample was made of blood.

Written as DNA, the CDR3 is TGCGCCAGCAGCTTCGGGTCGTACGAGCAGTACTTC. It codes for CASSFGSYEQYF. This sequence joins TRBV5-1 and TRBJ2-7; D is ambiguous. V dropped 2 bases and J dropped 4 bases, with 7 bases sitting between them. The length of the CDR3 is 12 residues. CDR1 and CDR2 (germline): SGHRS, YFSETQ.